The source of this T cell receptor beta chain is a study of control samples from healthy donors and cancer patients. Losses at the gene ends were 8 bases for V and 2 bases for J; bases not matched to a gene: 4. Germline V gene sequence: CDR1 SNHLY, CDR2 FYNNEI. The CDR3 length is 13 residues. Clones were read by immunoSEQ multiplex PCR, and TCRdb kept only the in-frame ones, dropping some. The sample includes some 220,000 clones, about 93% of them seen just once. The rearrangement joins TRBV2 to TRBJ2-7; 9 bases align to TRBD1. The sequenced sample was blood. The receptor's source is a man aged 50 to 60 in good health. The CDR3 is CASGRDRAYEQYV. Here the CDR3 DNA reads TGTGCCAGCGGCCGGGACAGGGCCTACGAGCAGTACGTC.